A single sample is the source of the 4 T cell receptor beta chains below, sequenced in a study of CD4+ T cells in melanoma. TCRdb keeps only in-frame clones here, not all; method: immunoSEQ multiplex PCR. The profile shows under 20,000 clones, 65% to 85% of them singletons. Sequenced sample: cells from a culture (not recorded whether cultured in vitro). The receptors stem from a human donor with melanoma.

V gene TRBV6-5 combines with J gene TRBJ2-4; D is possibly TRBD2 (7 bases). The CDR3 has 14 residues. V was shortened by 5 bases and J by 3 bases, with 11 bases between the two germline ends. Germline loops: CDR1 MNHEY, CDR2 SVGAGI. The CDR3 coding sequence is TGTGCCAGCAGTCCAGGGGACTACAAAAACATTCAGTACTTC. Amino acid sequence: CASSPGDYKNIQYF.

The rearrangement uses TRBV14 and TRBJ2-5; TRBD2 matches at 8 bases. Trimming removed 1 base from V and 5 bases from J; junction bases left unmatched: 3. This CDR3 is built from 14 residues. Germline V gene sequence: CDR1 SGHDN, CDR2 FVKESK. CDR3 residues: CASSQVRGGETQYF. The CDR3 nucleotides read TGTGCCAGCAGCCAAGTTCGCGGGGGGGAGACCCAGTACTTC.

Of note for this clone: A much more abundant neighbour one base away suggests this may be a read error. Other DNA sequences from this sample encode an identical CDR3 as well. The chain is built from TRBV4-1 and TRBJ1-2; D not certain. The V end was cut by 3 bases, the J end by 5 bases, with 7 bases between. The CDR3 runs 12 residues. The germline V gene encodes CDR1 MGHRA and CDR2 YSYEKL. CDR3 in amino acids: CASSQALYGYTF. The DNA for the CDR3 is TGCGCCAGCAGCCAGGCGTTATATGGCTACACCTTC.

The genes are TRBV5-1 and TRBJ1-2, with D perhaps TRBD1 (5 bases). The germline gives CDR1 SGHRS, CDR2 YFSETQ. V dropped 0 bases and J dropped 3 bases, with 15 bases sitting between them. The CDR3 sequence is 16 residues long. In nucleotides, the CDR3 is TGCGCCAGCAGCTTGGCGGGCAGGGTATTTGACTATGGCTACACCTTC. Translation: CASSLAGRVFDYGYTF.